This is a list of T cell receptor beta chains from one sample in a study of T cell responses to AZD1222 COVID-19 vaccine. Assay: immunoSEQ multiplex PCR; the TCRdb copy retains only in-frame clones and omits some. The sample has more than 70,000 clones, 70% to 90% seen once. The sample consisted of peripheral blood, taken on day 0 of AZD1222 vaccination. The receptor set was obtained from an adult in good health. CDR3s include the opening cysteine and the closing phenylalanine or tryptophan. The order of the fields is CDR3 protein, V gene, J gene.

CDR3: CASSYQTGISNTEAFF
V: TRBV5-5
J: TRBJ1-1

CDR3: CASSHTGTGSYNEQFF
V: TRBV14
J: TRBJ2-1

CDR3: CASSPMRAREQYF
V: TRBV7-2
J: TRBJ2-7

CDR3: CASSVGWDQPQHF
V: TRBV2
J: TRBJ1-5

CDR3: CASSEYGADYGYTF
V: TRBV25-1
J: TRBJ1-2

CDR3: CASSVRDTDTQYF
V: TRBV5-5
J: TRBJ2-3

CDR3: CASSELLAGVAGELFF
V: TRBV2
J: TRBJ2-2

CDR3: CASSLDRDTEAFF
V: TRBV11-3
J: TRBJ1-1

CDR3: CASSLLLSGELFF
V: TRBV7-6
J: TRBJ2-2

CDR3: CASSLAGTGGQETQYF
V: TRBV5-1
J: TRBJ2-5

CDR3: CASSRPGQTFTEAFF
V: TRBV4-2
J: TRBJ1-1

CDR3: CASNLHRGRGTEAFF
V: TRBV6-5
J: TRBJ1-1

CDR3: CASSKWGTSGRTDTQYF
V: TRBV7-3
J: TRBJ2-3

CDR3: CASSPGTVNNQPQHF
V: TRBV3-1/TRBV3-2
J: TRBJ1-5

CDR3: CASREADMNPEQYF
V: TRBV6-1
J: TRBJ2-7

CDR3: CAWSGGLHSNQPQHF
V: TRBV30
J: TRBJ1-5

CDR3: CASSLGGQRTGGEQYF
V: TRBV7-9
J: TRBJ2-7

CDR3: CASSPTGLNSPLHF
V: TRBV6-6
J: TRBJ1-6

CDR3: CASSPPNGHSNQPQHF
V: TRBV18
J: TRBJ1-5

CDR3: CAISESVTGSVNTEAFF
V: TRBV10-3
J: TRBJ1-1

CDR3: CASLRGEGQPQHF
V: TRBV6-5
J: TRBJ1-5

CDR3: CAIRRGAGNTIYF
V: TRBV10-3
J: TRBJ1-3

CDR3: CASSWMGATDTIYF
V: TRBV5-4
J: TRBJ1-3

CDR3: CASSLAGVFNEQFF
V: TRBV3-1/TRBV3-2
J: TRBJ2-1

CDR3: CASSPRPRGFSEAFF
V: TRBV18
J: TRBJ1-1

CDR3: CASSQGDLLFTEAFF
V: TRBV3-1/TRBV3-2
J: TRBJ1-1

CDR3: CASSFQQRSNTEAFF
V: TRBV11-2
J: TRBJ1-1

CDR3: CASSDGDFQETQYF
V: TRBV6-1
J: TRBJ2-5

CDR3: CASSIAYLGQLSQPQHF
V: TRBV19
J: TRBJ1-5

CDR3: CASGLVSGSPYEQYF
V: TRBV12-5
J: TRBJ2-7

CDR3: CASSLVQAGTDTQYF
V: TRBV7-2
J: TRBJ2-3

CDR3: CASSPDRGYGYTF
V: TRBV3-1/TRBV3-2
J: TRBJ1-2

CDR3: CASSRSGTGRQISGNTIYF
V: TRBV4-1
J: TRBJ1-3

CDR3: CASTQGLVETQYF
V: TRBV2
J: TRBJ2-5

CDR3: CASSLFGRPETQYF
V: TRBV27
J: TRBJ2-5

CDR3: CASRTSSGRGDTQYF
V: TRBV19
J: TRBJ2-3

CDR3: CASSLVLGSGTGEQFF
V: TRBV5-5
J: TRBJ2-1

CDR3: CASSPASGRANEQFF
V: TRBV6-5
J: TRBJ2-1

CDR3: CASTPGGSYNEQFF
V: TRBV19
J: TRBJ2-1

CDR3: CASGPGQGARNYGYTF
V: TRBV5-1
J: TRBJ1-2

CDR3: CSVATGTGSGYTF
V: TRBV29-1
J: TRBJ1-2

CDR3: CAWSVIRTSGGNEQFF
V: TRBV30
J: TRBJ2-1

CDR3: CASSLKPREARTDTQYF
V: TRBV5-1
J: TRBJ2-3

CDR3: CASSLAAESETQYF
V: TRBV11-3
J: TRBJ2-5

CDR3: CASSHGQTAGTEAFF
V: TRBV4-2
J: TRBJ1-1

CDR3: CASSLSGGRTTDTQYF
V: TRBV5-1
J: TRBJ2-3

CDR3: CASSIDRGEEQYF
V: TRBV19
J: TRBJ2-7

CDR3: CASSPPDQPQHF
V: TRBV7-2
J: TRBJ1-5

CDR3: CASSTGQGTNTEAFF
V: TRBV19
J: TRBJ1-1

CDR3: CASSLGSLGSTDTQYF
V: TRBV7-3
J: TRBJ2-3

CDR3: CASSSSGRAPPNTGELFF
V: TRBV7-3
J: TRBJ2-2

CDR3: CASSFRFELHEQYF
V: TRBV5-5
J: TRBJ2-7